A single sample is the source of the 21 T cell receptor beta chains below, sequenced in a study of CXCR3-negative and CXCR3-positive naive CD8 T cells. Through 5' RACE with UMI labels, the TRB cDNA libraries were prepared. After re-calling the 5' RACE reads, TCRdb lists one entry per CDR3 protein, DNA absent. Recorded for this sample: 100,000 to 150,000 distinct CDR3 sequences. Specimen: naive CXCR3- CD8+ T cells from blood. The subset was: CD45RO-CCR7+CD27+CD95- naive CD8+ T cells lacking CXCR3 (TNR3-). These receptor sequences come from a human donor in good health. Some clones in this sample may be carry-over from other donors' samples.

The J gene is TRBJ2-1, the V gene TRBV2; TCRdb gives TRBD1 as the D gene, but with no DNA this cannot be confirmed. This CDR3 region has 15 residues. Germline V gene lookup returns CDR1 SNHLY and CDR2 FYNNEI. The CDR3 region is CASSRTPGAYNEQFF.

The chain employs TRBV3-1 and TRBJ2-5; TCRdb's D call of TRBD1 is untestable without DNA. This CDR3 has 15 residues. Germline assignment: CDR1 LGHDT and CDR2 YNNKEL (reference sequence). The CDR3 reads CASSPGDRGQETQYF.

The V and J genes are TRBV25-1 and TRBJ2-3; TCRdb's D call, TRBD2, is unchecked because there is no DNA. The CDR3 has 16 amino acids. Per germline, CDR1 MGHDK and CDR2 SYGVNS. The CDR3 spells CASSESTSAFTDTQYF.

The genes are TRBV5-1 and TRBJ2-1; there is no DNA to check the TCRdb D call of TRBD1. The CDR3 is 14 residues long. Germline CDR1 and CDR2: SGHRS and YFSETQ. The CDR3 here is CASSSGQGIAEQFF.

This chain links TRBV5-1 with TRBJ2-3; TCRdb designates TRBD2, a call that cannot be tested without DNA. This CDR3 has 15 amino acids. The germline gives CDR1 SGHRS, CDR2 YFSETQ. CDR3 sequence: CASSLNSRVTDTQYF.

J is TRBJ1-5 and V is TRBV10-1; TCRdb's D gene call, TRBD1, goes unchecked for lack of DNA. CDR1 and CDR2 from the germline V gene are WNHNN and SYGVQD (reference sequence). The CDR3 runs 16 residues. CDR3: CASSPGTGFGNQPQHF.

This chain connects TRBV4-1 to TRBJ1-1; as DNA is missing, the TRBD1 call by TCRdb cannot be tested. The CDR3 is made up of 15 amino acids. Germline CDR1 reads MGHRA; CDR2 reads YSYEKL. The CDR3 loop is CASSQTRGRSAEAFF.

The chain couples TRBV29-1 to TRBJ2-4. CDR1 is SQVTM and CDR2 is ANQGSEA in the germline V gene. The CDR3 spans 13 residues. The CDR3: CSVSYEAKNIQYF. The complete variable domain, with remaining parts taken from reference TRBV29-1 and TRBJ2-4, reads SAVISQKPSRDICQRGTSLTIQCQVDSQVTMMFWYRQQPGQSLTLIATANQGSEATYESGFVIDKFPISRPNLTFSTLTVSNMSPEDSSIYLCSVSYEAKNIQYFGAGTRLSVL.

The chain carries TRBV25-1 and TRBJ2-7; with no DNA, the TCRdb D assignment of TRBD1 cannot be verified. This CDR3 spans 13 amino acids. The V gene's germline CDR1 is MGHDK and CDR2 SYGVNS. The CDR3 loop reads CATTVPSGYEQYF.

The CDR3 sequence is CSVAGGQYNEQFF. This chain links TRBV29-1 with TRBJ2-1; the TRBD1 assignment by TCRdb is unverifiable without DNA. This CDR3 contains 13 residues. The germline V gene has CDR1 SQVTM and CDR2 ANQGSEA.

This chain uses TRBV2 with TRBJ2-1; without DNA, the TCRdb call of TRBD1 cannot be checked. The CDR3 has 13 amino acids. Germline values: CDR1 SNHLY, CDR2 FYNNEI. CDR3: CADRDSSYNEQFF.

The J gene is TRBJ1-1, the V gene TRBV7-2. The CDR3 has 13 residues. Germline assignment: CDR1 SGHTA and CDR2 FQGNSA. This CDR3 is CASSSSIGTEAFF.

This chain joins TRBV29-1 and TRBJ2-7; the TCRdb D gene call, TRBD2, has no DNA to confirm it. Germline CDR1 reads SQVTM; CDR2 reads ANQGSEA. The CDR3 covers 13 residues. CDR3 sequence: CSVLLDRSYEQYF.

The V and J genes are TRBV7-9 and TRBJ2-7; the D call from TCRdb, TRBD1, cannot be confirmed without DNA. CDR3 size: 14 residues. CDR1 and CDR2 (germline): SEHNR, FQNEAQ (reference sequence). CDR3: CASSLAMGVREQYF.

This CDR3 reads CASSSTRAGLTYNEQFF. The chain recombines TRBV6-6 with TRBJ2-1; the TRBD1 assignment by TCRdb is unverifiable without DNA. Germline V gene lookup returns CDR1 MNHNY and CDR2 SVGAGI (reference sequence). This CDR3 has 17 residues.

The chain combines TRBV9 with TRBJ2-7; the D call of TRBD1 rests on TCRdb alone, since no DNA is present to check it. CDR3 length equals 13 residues. Germline values: CDR1 SGDLS, CDR2 YYNGEE. The CDR3 loop is CASSHGQGYEQYF.

The gene calls are TRBV21-1 and TRBJ2-3; TCRdb's D gene call, TRBD2, goes unchecked for lack of DNA. TRBV21-1 is classified as a pseudogene. The CDR3 is made up of 18 amino acids. This chain's CDR3 is CASSKKSPLAGAEGTQYF.

The chain couples TRBV9 to TRBJ2-7; as DNA is missing, the TRBD1 call by TCRdb cannot be tested. CDR3 length: 15 residues. CDR1 and CDR2 from the germline V gene are SGDLS and YYNGEE. The CDR3 sequence is CASSVARGGADEQYF.

This chain joins TRBV3-1 and TRBJ2-2; the TCRdb D gene call, TRBD1, has no DNA to confirm it. Germline V gene lookup returns CDR1 LGHDT and CDR2 YNNKEL (reference sequence). The CDR3 is 18 residues long. CDR3 region: CASSQAARENLDTGELFF. Together with reference TRBV3-1 and TRBJ2-2, the CDR3 gives the full variable domain: DTAVSQTPKYLVTQMGNDKSIKCEQNLGHDTMYWYKQDSKKFLKIMFSYNNKELIINETVPNRFSPKSPDKAHLNLHINSLELGDSAVYFCASSQAARENLDTGELFFGEGSRLTVL.

V and J are TRBV7-9 and TRBJ2-7; the TCRdb D gene call, TRBD2, has no DNA to confirm it. The CDR3 runs 14 residues. Germline loops: CDR1 SEHNR, CDR2 FQNEAQ (reference sequence). CDR3 sequence reads: CASSPREAGYEQYF.

The chain recombines TRBV10-3 with TRBJ2-7; as DNA is missing, the TRBD1 call by TCRdb cannot be tested. From germline, CDR1 is ENHRY and CDR2 SYGVKD. The CDR3 consists of 19 residues. The CDR3: CATVAGTGPLAGRAYEQYF.